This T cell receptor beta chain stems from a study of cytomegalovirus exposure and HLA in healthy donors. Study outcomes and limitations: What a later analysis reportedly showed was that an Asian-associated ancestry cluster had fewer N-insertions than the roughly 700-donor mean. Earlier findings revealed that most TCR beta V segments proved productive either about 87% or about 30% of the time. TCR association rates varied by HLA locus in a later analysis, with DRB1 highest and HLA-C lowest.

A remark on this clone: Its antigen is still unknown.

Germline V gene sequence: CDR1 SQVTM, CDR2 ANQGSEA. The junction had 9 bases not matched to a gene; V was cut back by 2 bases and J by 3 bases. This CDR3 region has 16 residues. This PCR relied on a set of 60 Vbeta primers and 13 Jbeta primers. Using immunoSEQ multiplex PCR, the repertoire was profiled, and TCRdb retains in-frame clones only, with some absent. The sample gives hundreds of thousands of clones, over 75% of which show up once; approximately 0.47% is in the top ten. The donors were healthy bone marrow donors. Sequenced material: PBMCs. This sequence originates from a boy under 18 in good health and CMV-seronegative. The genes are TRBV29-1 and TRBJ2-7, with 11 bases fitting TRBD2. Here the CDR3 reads CSVEWRSGGANYEQYF. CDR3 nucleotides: TGCAGCGTTGAATGGCGTAGCGGGGGGGCCAACTACGAGCAGTACTTC.